These T cell receptor beta chains were read from a single sample in a study of cytomegalovirus exposure and HLA in healthy donors. TCRdb's copy holds only in-frame clones and misses some; the assay was immunoSEQ multiplex PCR. The data show some 150,000 clones, approximately 77% seen once. Material for sequencing was PBMCs. The receptors were sampled from a woman aged 45-65 years in good health and CMV-seronegative. Both conserved end residues are part of each CDR3. A D gene is named only where the DNA matches it firmly. Some rows mark clone size as missing; the rest say once, few, many or name a class of expanded clone.

>NA|TRBD1|TRBJ2-2|TRBV6-5
CASSSSRPGGTGELFF
TGTGCCAGCAGTTCCTCCCGACCAGGGGGAACCGGGGAGCTGTTTTTT
>NA|TRBD1|TRBJ2-5|TRBV7-7
CASSTVGQQETQYF
TGTGCTAGCAGCACAGTGGGACAGCAAGAGACCCAGTACTTC
>NA|TRBD2|TRBJ2-3|TRBV4-2
CASSQAQRGWDTQYF
TGTGCCAGCAGCCAAGCCCAGCGGGGGTGGGATACGCAGTATTTT
>NA|NA|TRBJ1-6|TRBV7-6
CASSLARRGNSPLHF
TGTGCCAGCAGCTTAGCGCGCAGGGGTAATTCACCCCTCCACTTT
>NA|NA|TRBJ1-4|TRBV7-9
CASSLELEKLFF
TGTGCCAGCAGCCTAGAGCTGGAAAAACTGTTTTTT
>NA|NA|TRBJ2-1|TRBV30
CAWAAAGWNEQFF
TGTGCCTGGGCGGCGGCAGGGTGGAATGAGCAGTTCTTC
>NA|NA|TRBJ1-2|TRBV4-1
CASSQESGSDYGYTF
TGCGCCAGCAGCCAAGAATCAGGGTCAGACTATGGCTACACCTTC
>NA|TRBD2|TRBJ2-7|TRBV5-1
CASSLSGGGYEQYF
TGCGCCAGCAGCTTGAGTGGCGGGGGCTACGAGCAGTACTTC
>NA|TRBD2|TRBJ2-5|TRBV19
CASSPGAGGRKTQYF
TGTGCCAGTAGTCCTGGAGCGGGGGGGCGAAAGACCCAGTACTTC
>NA|NA|TRBJ2-4|TRBV19
CASSIEQGLQGIQYF
TGTGCCAGTAGTATTGAACAGGGTCTGCAGGGCATTCAGTACTTC
>NA|NA|TRBJ2-7|TRBV7-8
CASSLVGQGHYEQYF
TGTGCCAGCAGCTTAGTTGGTCAGGGCCACTACGAGCAGTACTTC
>NA|NA|TRBJ1-6|TRBV2
CASSEMRSGNSPLHF
TGTGCCAGCAGTGAAATGCGGAGTGGTAATTCACCCCTCCACTTT
>NA|TRBD2|TRBJ2-2|TRBV7-6
CASSLATGGRGTGELFF
TGTGCCAGCAGCTTAGCGACGGGGGGGCGGGGCACCGGGGAGCTGTTTTTT
>NA|TRBD2|TRBJ2-7|TRBV29-1
CSVEDGTSGRAYEQYF
TGCAGCGTTGAAGACGGGACTAGCGGGCGGGCCTACGAGCAGTACTTC
>NA|TRBD2|TRBJ2-7|TRBV28
CASSRKRGGVGQYF
TGTGCCAGCAGTAGGAAGCGGGGTGGGGTGGGGCAGTACTTC
>few|NA|TRBJ1-4|TRBV2
CASSSGFDEKLFF
TGTGCCAGCAGTAGCGGGTTCGATGAAAAACTGTTTTTT
>NA|TRBD1|TRBJ1-2|TRBV19
CASSTGQGIGYTF
TGTGCCAGTAGTACGGGACAGGGGATTGGCTACACCTTC
>few|NA|TRBJ1-1|TRBV27
CASSLGGSGSTEAFF
TGTGCCAGCAGCCTGGGTGGGAGCGGAAGCACTGAAGCTTTCTTT
>once|NA|TRBJ1-6|TRBV9
CASSLDNSPLHF
TGTGCCAGCAGCCTCGATAATTCACCCCTCCACTTT
>NA|TRBD2|TRBJ2-5|TRBV6-1
CASSVSLAGTVETQYF
TGTGCCAGCAGTGTGTCCCTAGCGGGGACCGTAGAGACCCAGTACTTC
>NA|TRBD1|TRBJ1-6|TRBV19
CASRRQGLGNSPLHF
TGTGCCAGTAGGAGACAGGGGCTTGGGAATTCACCCCTCCACTTT
>NA|NA|TRBJ2-5|TRBV5-4
CASSSGSEPSQETQYF
TGTGCCAGCAGCTCCGGGTCCGAGCCTTCCCAAGAGACCCAGTACTTC
>once|NA|TRBJ1-2|TRBV30
CAWSQGFGYTF
TGTGCCTGGAGTCAGGGATTTGGCTACACCTTC
>once|NA|TRBJ1-2|TRBV5-4
CASSLVGGSYGYTF
TGTGCCAGCAGCTTGGTCGGGGGATCCTATGGCTACACCTTC
>once|NA|TRBJ2-7|TRBV19
CASSPPGHGYEQYF
TGTGCCAGTAGTCCTCCGGGACATGGTTATGAGCAGTACTTC
>NA|TRBD1|TRBJ1-2|TRBV19
CASSIKGTGGRYGYTF
TGTGCCAGTAGTATAAAGGGGACAGGGGGTCGGTATGGCTACACCTTC
>NA|TRBD2|TRBJ2-2|TRBV13
CASSPRLAANTGELFF
TGTGCCAGCAGCCCACGACTAGCGGCGAACACCGGGGAGCTGTTTTTT
>NA|TRBD2|TRBJ2-2|TRBV5-6
CASSLRSRGRTGELFF
TGTGCCAGCAGCTTGAGGTCGCGGGGGAGAACCGGGGAGCTGTTTTTT
>NA|TRBD1|TRBJ1-1|TRBV9
CASSETGGPTEAFF
TGTGCCAGCAGCGAGACAGGGGGGCCCACTGAAGCTTTCTTT
>NA|TRBD2|TRBJ2-1|TRBV25-1
CATASGGTYNEQFF
TGTGCCACAGCTAGCGGGGGGACATACAATGAGCAGTTCTTC
>NA|TRBD1|TRBJ1-2|TRBV4-1
CASSQGGRDRRGYTF
TGCGCCAGCAGCCAAGGAGGCCGGGACAGAAGAGGCTACACCTTC
>NA|TRBD1|TRBJ2-2|TRBV7-8
CASSSRTGPNTGELFF
TGTGCCAGCAGCTCTCGGACAGGGCCGAACACCGGGGAGCTGTTTTTT
>NA|TRBD1|TRBJ2-7|TRBV11-1
CASSPDRGEQYF
TGTGCCAGCAGCCCGGACAGGGGCGAGCAGTACTTC
>NA|NA|TRBJ2-1|TRBV5-5
CASSQERNEQFF
TGTGCCAGCAGCCAAGAGAGGAATGAGCAGTTCTTC
>NA|NA|TRBJ2-5|TRBV5-6
CASSLDLAGWETQYF
TGTGCCAGCAGCTTGGATTTGGCGGGGTGGGAGACCCAGTACTTC
>few|TRBD1|TRBJ2-2|TRBV19
CASSGQGAGELFF
TGTGCCAGTAGCGGACAGGGGGCCGGGGAGCTGTTTTTT
>NA|NA|TRBJ2-7|TRBV30
CAWSGGGTSLYEQYF
TGTGCCTGGAGTGGGGGGGGGACATCGCTTTACGAGCAGTACTTC
>NA|NA|TRBJ2-4|TRBV4-3
CASSQIYTKNIQYF
TGCGCCAGCAGCCAAATATACACCAAAAACATTCAGTACTTC
>NA|TRBD1|TRBJ1-6|TRBV7-9
CASSLDGTGNSPLHF
TGTGCCAGCAGCTTAGACGGGACAGGTAATTCACCCCTCCACTTT
>NA|NA|TRBJ1-1|TRBV7-2
CASSENMNTEAFF
TGTGCCAGCAGTGAAAACATGAACACTGAAGCTTTCTTT
>NA|NA|TRBJ1-2|TRBV7-2
CASSLDGAGGYTF
TGTGCCAGCAGCTTAGATGGGGCAGGGGGCTACACCTTC
>NA|NA|TRBJ1-2|TRBV7-3
CASSPGRPALGYTF
TGTGCCAGCAGCCCAGGGAGGCCGGCTCTAGGCTACACCTTC
>once|TRBD1|TRBJ1-4|TRBV28
CASSDLGTGDEKLFF
TGTGCCAGCAGTGACCTTGGGACAGGGGATGAAAAACTGTTTTTT
>NA|TRBD2|TRBJ2-1|TRBV9
CASSVRGLAVDEQFF
TGTGCCAGCAGCGTAAGGGGACTAGCTGTCGATGAGCAGTTCTTC
>NA|TRBD1|TRBJ2-1|TRBV7-6
CASTNRDSYNEQFF
TGTGCCAGCACCAACAGGGACAGCTACAATGAGCAGTTCTTC
>few|NA|TRBJ2-1|TRBV5-1
CASSLVAQNEQFF
TGCGCCAGCAGCTTGGTAGCTCAGAATGAGCAGTTCTTC
>few|NA|TRBJ1-3|TRBV30
CAWSGGGENTIYF
TGTGCCTGGTCGGGGGGAGGGGAAAACACCATATATTTT
>NA|TRBD1|TRBJ1-2|TRBV11-2
CASSDDYRGRIGYTF
TGTGCCAGCAGCGATGACTACAGGGGGAGGATTGGCTACACCTTC
>NA|NA|TRBJ2-3|TRBV2
CASSDRVYADTQYF
TGTGCCAGCAGTGACAGGGTCTACGCAGATACGCAGTATTTT